The 2 T cell receptor beta chains below were found in one sample sequenced in a study of molecular identifiers for immune sequencing clone quantification. TCRdb processed the PCR reads anew with MiXCR; each CDR3 protein has one entry. The sample includes under 600,000 distinct CDR3 sequences, about 26% seen only once; the top ten take just over 0.75%. The sequenced material came from naive CD8+ T cells from blood, with Jurkat cell RNA spiked in. Noted subset: FACS-sorted CD8+CD4-CCR7+CD45RA+ naive T cells. These receptors came from a human donor in good health. Some libraries in this study had Jurkat cell RNA spiked in.

Turning to this clonotype: This may be a read error: a much more frequent sequence differs by one nucleotide. Because the CDR3 is missing its conserved closing phenylalanine or tryptophan, this is likely a read error. This chain uses TRBV12-3 or TRBV12-4 with TRBJ2-3; D is tentatively TRBD1 or TRBD2 (5 bases each). This CDR3 spans 13 amino acids. The V end lost 5 bases, the J end lost 5 bases, and 11 bases lay between the germline ends. For the CDR3, the DNA is TGTGCCAGCAGTCTAGGGACCGGAGATACGCAGTATTCT. Its protein product is CASSLGTGDTQYS.

The gene calls are TRBV5-1 and TRBJ1-1; 7 bases line up with TRBD1. The CDR3 spans 15 residues. The trim removed 0 bases at V and 3 bases at J, leaving 5 bases unmatched. Germline V gene data show CDR1 as SGHRS and CDR2 as YFSETQ. CDR3: CASSLGTGVYTEAFF. The DNA of the CDR3 is TGCGCCAGCAGCTTGGGTACAGGGGTTTACACTGAAGCTTTCTTT. Drawing the rest from reference TRBV5-1 and TRBJ1-1, the complete variable domain is KAGVTQTPRYLIKTRGQQVTLSCSPISGHRSVSWYQQTPGQGLQFLFEYFSETQRNKGNFPGRFSGRQFSNSRSEMNVSTLELGDSALYLCASSLGTGVYTEAFFGQGTRLTVV.